Each of the 10 T cell receptor beta chains below was sequenced from the same sample in a study of beta chain features in type 1 diabetes. TCRB transcripts that were expressed got sequenced, as all of the isolated RNA had been reverse transcribed. Generated by immunoSEQ multiplex PCR, the TCRdb table keeps only in-frame clones and is missing some. The data show 900,000 or so clones, with about a sixth seen just once and around 0.02% held by the top ten. The sample taken for sequencing was naive CD4+ T cells from blood. These receptors all stem from a woman between 18 and 30 years old in good health.

There are a few counts of this clone. The chain couples TRBV27 to TRBJ1-5; D might be TRBD1 (5 bases). Germline loops: CDR1 MNHEY, CDR2 SMNVEV (reference sequence). This CDR3 contains 14 residues. V lost 3 bases, J lost 4 bases, and 10 bases lay in between. This chain's CDR3 is CASSFAGTNQPQHF. The CDR3 DNA follows: TGTGCCAGCAGTTTTGCAGGGACGAATCAGCCCCAGCATTTT.

The V and J genes are TRBV19 and TRBJ1-5; D possibly corresponds to TRBD1 (5 bases). The germline V gene has CDR1 LNHDA and CDR2 SQIVND (reference sequence). The V end lost 7 bases, the J end lost 2 bases, and 15 bases lay between the germline ends. This CDR3 is 15 amino acids long. The DNA for the CDR3 is TGTGCCAGTAATCCCAGGGAGTGGGGCAATCAGCCCCAGCATTTT. Translating gives CASNPREWGNQPQHF.

This chain connects TRBV7-6 to TRBJ2-2, with 11 bases identical to TRBD2. The CDR3 loop spans 17 amino acids. Trimming took 5 bases from V and 5 from J; bases not matched to a gene: 10. Germline V gives CDR1 SGHVS, CDR2 FNYEAQ. DNA for the CDR3: TGTGCCAGCAGCACAAGTAGCGGGAGGGAGATGACCGGGGAGCTGTTTTTT. Translating gives CASSTSSGREMTGELFF.

J is TRBJ2-2 and V is TRBV9, with D perhaps TRBD1 (5 bases). Between the trimmed V and J ends, which lost 0 bases and 6 bases, there was a span of 15 bases. The CDR3 has 16 residues. Germline assignment: CDR1 SGDLS and CDR2 YYNGEE. The CDR3 reads CASSVGSGQVSGELFF. DNA of the CDR3: TGTGCCAGCAGCGTAGGGTCAGGGCAAGTGTCCGGGGAGCTGTTTTTT. Combining the CDR3 with reference TRBV9 and TRBJ2-2 gives the whole variable domain DSGVTQTPKHLITATGQRVTLRCSPRSGDLSVYWYQQSLDQGLQFLIQYYNGEERAKGNILERFSAQQFPDLHSELNLSSLELGDSALYFCASSVGSGQVSGELFFGEGSRLTVL.

This clone has a handful of counts. The gene calls are TRBV7-9 and TRBJ2-1, with 11 bases lining up with TRBD1. This CDR3 is 15 amino acids long. Germline loops: CDR1 SEHNR, CDR2 FQNEAQ (reference sequence). The ends lost 5 bases at V and 6 bases at J; junction bases unmatched: 6. CDR3 protein: CASSPPGQGGNEQFF. In DNA form, the CDR3 reads TGTGCCAGCAGCCCTCCGGGACAGGGGGGCAATGAGCAGTTCTTC.

This clone was counted once. The chain recombines TRBV7-6 with TRBJ2-1; 8 nucleotides line up with TRBD1. V was pared by 1 base and J by 8 bases, with 7 bases of the junction left unmatched. The CDR3 loop spans 15 amino acids. Germline V lookup: CDR1 SGHVS, CDR2 FNYEAQ. The CDR3 sequence: CASSLGDRRVHEQFF. The CDR3 DNA follows: TGTGCCAGCAGCTTAGGGGACAGGAGGGTCCATGAGCAGTTCTTC.

This clone was observed at least ten times. This sequence joins TRBV7-9 and TRBJ1-1; 7 nucleotides agree with TRBD1. The CDR3 spans 14 residues. Germline lookup yields CDR1 SEHNR and CDR2 FQNEAQ (reference sequence). Unmatched junction bases numbered 8, after V lost 4 bases and J lost 6 bases. The CDR3 DNA is TGTGCCAGCAGCTCCTACTCAGGGGGGCCTGAAGCTTTCTTT. Its translation: CASSSYSGGPEAFF.

The sample holds a few counts of this clone. The rearrangement links TRBV7-2 to TRBJ2-5; D is tentatively TRBD1 or TRBD2 (5 bases each). This CDR3 spans 14 amino acids. V lost 3 bases, J lost 1 base, and 9 bases lay in between. Germline values: CDR1 SGHTA, CDR2 FQGNSA. CDR3 amino acids: CASSFGGFQETQYF. The CDR3 bases are TGTGCCAGCAGCTTTGGGGGTTTCCAAGAGACCCAGTACTTC.

This clone has more than one count but fewer than ten. The chain employs TRBV7-9 and TRBJ2-6, with D possibly being TRBD1 (5 bases). Germline CDR1 SEHNR, CDR2 FQNEAQ (reference sequence). This CDR3 has 17 residues. Trimming cost V 1 base and J 0 bases, with 10 bases left between them. The CDR3 DNA reads TGTGCCAGCAGCTTAGGACAGTTCAGCTCTGGGGCCAACGTCCTGACTTTC. Translated: CASSLGQFSSGANVLTF. The entire variable domain, with the rest obtained from reference TRBV7-9 and TRBJ2-6, is as follows: DTGVSQNPRHKITKRGQNVTFRCDPISEHNRLYWYRQTLGQGPEFLTYFQNEAQLEKSRLLSDRFSAERPKGSFSTLEIQRTEQGDSAMYLCASSLGQFSSGANVLTFGAGSRLTVL.

This clone has only a few counts. This chain links TRBV5-1 with TRBJ2-7; either TRBD1 or TRBD2 may fit D (6 bases each). Deletions cut 1 base from V and 2 bases from J, with 13 bases between. The CDR3 has 15 residues. In germline, CDR1 is SGHRS, CDR2 YFSETQ. CDR3 DNA: TGCGCCAGCAGCTTGTCGGGGGCCGGAACCTACGAGCAGTACTTC. Residues: CASSLSGAGTYEQYF.